The present T cell receptor (beta chain) was sequenced within a study of blood T cell repertoires in COVID-19. At the level of the study: COVID-19 samples from acute and convalescent phases originated in the United States, Italy and Spain. From T cells, B-cell-depleted T cells, or PBMCs came the material, which was cDNA or gDNA.

Authors' analysis steps: Scientists estimated how many nucleated cells there were by amplifying reference gene primers. The repertoire was sequenced with immunoSEQ multiplex PCR; TCRdb's copy has only in-frame clones and lacks some. V and J calls and clone size are as listed in that table; D and trimming were resolved from the DNA. Seen here are fewer than 350,000 clones, around 90% observed once, and the top ten hold roughly 9%. Germline lookup yields CDR1 SGHVS and CDR2 FNYEAQ. The V end lost 3 bases, the J end lost 2 bases, and 14 bases lay between the germline ends. The CDR3 covers 16 residues. This chain joins TRBV7-6 and TRBJ2-1, with D uncertain. The specimen was peripheral blood. The TCR originated in a man in his late teens or twenties with active or convalescent COVID-19. CDR3 amino acids: CASSFPLVTPYNEQFF. As DNA, the CDR3 is TGTGCCAGCAGCTTTCCCCTAGTTACCCCCTACAATGAGCAGTTCTTC.